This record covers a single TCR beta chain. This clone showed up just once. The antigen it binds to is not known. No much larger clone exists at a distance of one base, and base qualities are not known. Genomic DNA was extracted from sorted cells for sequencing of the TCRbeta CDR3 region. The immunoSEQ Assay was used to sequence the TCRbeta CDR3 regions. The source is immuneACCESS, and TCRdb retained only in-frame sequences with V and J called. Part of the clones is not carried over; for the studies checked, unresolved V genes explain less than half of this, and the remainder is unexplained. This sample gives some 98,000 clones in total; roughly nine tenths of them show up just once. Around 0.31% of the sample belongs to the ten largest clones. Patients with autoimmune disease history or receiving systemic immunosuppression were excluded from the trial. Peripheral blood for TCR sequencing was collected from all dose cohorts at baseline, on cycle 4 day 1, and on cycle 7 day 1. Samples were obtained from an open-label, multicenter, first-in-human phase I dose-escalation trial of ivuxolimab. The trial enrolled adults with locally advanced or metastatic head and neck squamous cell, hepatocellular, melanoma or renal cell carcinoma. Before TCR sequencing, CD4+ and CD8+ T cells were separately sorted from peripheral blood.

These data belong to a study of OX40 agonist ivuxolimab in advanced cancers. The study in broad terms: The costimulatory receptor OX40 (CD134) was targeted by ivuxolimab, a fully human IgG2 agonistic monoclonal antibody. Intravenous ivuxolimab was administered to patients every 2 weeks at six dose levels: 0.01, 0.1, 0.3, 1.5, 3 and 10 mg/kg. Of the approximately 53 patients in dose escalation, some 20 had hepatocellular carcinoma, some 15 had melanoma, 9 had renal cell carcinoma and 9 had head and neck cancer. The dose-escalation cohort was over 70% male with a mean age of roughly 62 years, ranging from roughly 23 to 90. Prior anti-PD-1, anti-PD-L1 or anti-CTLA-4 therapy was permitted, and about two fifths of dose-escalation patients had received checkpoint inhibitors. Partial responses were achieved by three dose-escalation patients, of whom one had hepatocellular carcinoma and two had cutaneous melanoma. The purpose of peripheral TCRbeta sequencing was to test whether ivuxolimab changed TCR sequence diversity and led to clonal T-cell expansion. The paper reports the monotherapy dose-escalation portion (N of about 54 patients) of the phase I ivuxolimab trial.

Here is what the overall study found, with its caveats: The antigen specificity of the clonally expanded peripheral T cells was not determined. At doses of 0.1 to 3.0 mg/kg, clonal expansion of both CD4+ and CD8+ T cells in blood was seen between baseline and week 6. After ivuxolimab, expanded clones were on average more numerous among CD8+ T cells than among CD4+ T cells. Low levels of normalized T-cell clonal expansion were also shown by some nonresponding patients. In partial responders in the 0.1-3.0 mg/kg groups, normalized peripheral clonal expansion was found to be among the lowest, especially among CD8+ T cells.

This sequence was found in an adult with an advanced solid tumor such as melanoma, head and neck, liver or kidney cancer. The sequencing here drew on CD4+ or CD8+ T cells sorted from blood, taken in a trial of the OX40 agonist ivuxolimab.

CDR3 loop: CASSYSIGREGSGYTF. At the DNA level, the sequence is TGTGCCAGCAGTTACTCGATCGGCAGGGAAGGTTCGGGCTACACCTTC. The chain is made from TRBV6-6 and TRBJ1-2, and the D gene may be TRBD1, 5 bases matching. The germline V gene (reference sequence) supplies CDR1 MNHNY and CDR2 SVGAGI. The CDR3 numbers 16 residues from cysteine through phenylalanine. The CDR3 DNA has 48 bases and is translated from base 1. V is pared back by 0 bases and J by 8 bases, with 19 bases lying between the germline termini.